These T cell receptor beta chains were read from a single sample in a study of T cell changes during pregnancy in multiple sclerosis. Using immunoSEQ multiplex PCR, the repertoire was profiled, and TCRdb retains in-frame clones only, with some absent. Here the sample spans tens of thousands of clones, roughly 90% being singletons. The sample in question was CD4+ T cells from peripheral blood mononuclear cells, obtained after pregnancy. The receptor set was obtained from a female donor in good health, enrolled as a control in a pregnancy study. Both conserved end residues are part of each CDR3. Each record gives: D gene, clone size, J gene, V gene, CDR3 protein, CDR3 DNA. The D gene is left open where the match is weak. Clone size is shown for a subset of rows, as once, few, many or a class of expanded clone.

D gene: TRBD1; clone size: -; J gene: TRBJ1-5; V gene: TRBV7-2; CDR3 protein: CASSLGQGYSNQPQHF; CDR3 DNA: TGTGCCAGCAGCCTAGGACAGGGGTATAGCAATCAGCCCCAGCATTTT
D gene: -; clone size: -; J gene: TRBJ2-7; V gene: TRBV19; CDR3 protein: CASSVKGLSSYEQYF; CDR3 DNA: TGTGCCAGTAGTGTCAAAGGACTGAGCTCCTACGAGCAGTACTTC
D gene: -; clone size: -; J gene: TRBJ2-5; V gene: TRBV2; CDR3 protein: CASSRQGYQETQYF; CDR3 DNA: TGTGCCAGCAGTCGCCAGGGGTACCAAGAGACCCAGTACTTC
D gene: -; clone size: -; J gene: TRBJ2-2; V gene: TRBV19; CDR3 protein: CASRNSGSTGELFF; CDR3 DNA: TGTGCCAGTAGGAACTCAGGATCCACCGGGGAGCTGTTTTTT
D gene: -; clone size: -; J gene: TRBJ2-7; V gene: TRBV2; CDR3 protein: CASTAYEQYF; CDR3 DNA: TGTGCCAGCACGGCCTACGAGCAGTACTTC
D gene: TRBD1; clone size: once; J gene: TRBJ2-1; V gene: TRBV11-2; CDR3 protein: CASRNRRRGRGEQFF; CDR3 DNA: TGTGCCAGCAGGAACAGGAGAAGGGGGCGTGGTGAGCAGTTCTTC
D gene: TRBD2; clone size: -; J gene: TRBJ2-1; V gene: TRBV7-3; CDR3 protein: CASSLAGGPNEQFF; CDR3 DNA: TGTGCCAGCAGTCTAGCGGGGGGACCAAATGAGCAGTTCTTC
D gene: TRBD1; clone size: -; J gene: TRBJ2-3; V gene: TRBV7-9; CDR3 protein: CASSLDPGQGTDTQYF; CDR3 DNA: TGTGCCAGCAGCTTAGATCCCGGACAGGGAACAGATACGCAGTATTTT
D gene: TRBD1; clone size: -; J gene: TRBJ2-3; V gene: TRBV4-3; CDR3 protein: CASSQRGRSTDTQYF; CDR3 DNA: TGCGCCAGCAGCCAAAGGGGGCGGAGCACAGATACGCAGTATTTT
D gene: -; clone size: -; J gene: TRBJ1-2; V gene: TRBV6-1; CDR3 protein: CASSESGKRREGYTF; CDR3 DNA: TGTGCCAGCAGTGAATCGGGTAAAAGGAGGGAAGGCTACACCTTC
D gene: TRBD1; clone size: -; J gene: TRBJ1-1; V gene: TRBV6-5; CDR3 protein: CASSLGQGRTAFF; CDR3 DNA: TGTGCCAGCAGTTTAGGACAGGGAAGGACGGCTTTCTTT
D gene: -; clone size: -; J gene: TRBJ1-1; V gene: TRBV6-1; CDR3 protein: CASSEPGGGASTEAFF; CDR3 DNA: TGTGCCAGCAGTGAACCCGGGGGGGGCGCAAGCACTGAAGCTTTCTTT
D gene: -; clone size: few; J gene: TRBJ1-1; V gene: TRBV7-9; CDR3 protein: CASSGREEGQGVAFF; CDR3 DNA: TGTGCCAGCAGCGGACGGGAGGAAGGGCAGGGCGTAGCTTTCTTT
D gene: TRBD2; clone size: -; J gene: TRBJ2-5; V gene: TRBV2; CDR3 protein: CASSDFGGETQYF; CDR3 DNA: TGTGCCAGCAGTGACTTCGGGGGGGAGACCCAGTACTTC
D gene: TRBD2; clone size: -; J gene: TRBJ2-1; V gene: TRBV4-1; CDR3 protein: CASSQSLAGGNNEQFF; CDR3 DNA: TGCGCCAGCAGCCAGTCACTAGCGGGGGGAAACAATGAGCAGTTCTTC
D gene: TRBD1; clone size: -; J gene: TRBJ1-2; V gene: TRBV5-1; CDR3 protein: CASSWGGQGGDYTF; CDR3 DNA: TGCGCCAGCAGCTGGGGTGGACAGGGTGGGGACTACACCTTC
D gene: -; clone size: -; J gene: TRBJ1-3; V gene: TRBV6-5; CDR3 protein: CASSDNSPLTIYF; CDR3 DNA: TGTGCCAGCAGTGACAACTCGCCCCTCACCATATATTTT
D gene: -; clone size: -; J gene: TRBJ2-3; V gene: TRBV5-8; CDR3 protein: CASSLVVSAGTQYF; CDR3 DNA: TGTGCCAGCAGCCTGGTTGTATCGGCAGGTACGCAGTATTTT
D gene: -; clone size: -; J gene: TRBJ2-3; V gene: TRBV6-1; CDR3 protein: CASSERAGASTDTQYF; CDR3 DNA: TGTGCCAGCAGTGAGAGGGCAGGCGCTAGCACAGATACGCAGTATTTT
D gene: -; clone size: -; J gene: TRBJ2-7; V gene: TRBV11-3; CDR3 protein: CARNGTLSSYEQYF; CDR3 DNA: TGTGCCAGGAACGGGACTCTGAGCTCCTACGAGCAGTACTTC
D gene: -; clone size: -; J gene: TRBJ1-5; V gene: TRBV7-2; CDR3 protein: CASSPYRGGDQPQHF; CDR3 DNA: TGTGCCAGCAGCCCTTACAGAGGGGGGGATCAGCCCCAGCATTTT
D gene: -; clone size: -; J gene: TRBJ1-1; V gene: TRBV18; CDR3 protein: CASSPQGGLEAFF; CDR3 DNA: TGTGCCAGCTCACCACAGGGAGGTCTTGAAGCTTTCTTT
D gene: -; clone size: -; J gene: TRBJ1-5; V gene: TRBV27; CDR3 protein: CASSPEEGRQPQHF; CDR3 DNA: TGTGCCAGCAGCCCCGAGGAGGGCCGTCAGCCCCAGCATTTT
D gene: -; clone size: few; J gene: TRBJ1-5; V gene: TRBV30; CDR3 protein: CACSRGAGQPQHF; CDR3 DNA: TGTGCCTGTTCCAGGGGAGCTGGTCAGCCCCAGCATTTT